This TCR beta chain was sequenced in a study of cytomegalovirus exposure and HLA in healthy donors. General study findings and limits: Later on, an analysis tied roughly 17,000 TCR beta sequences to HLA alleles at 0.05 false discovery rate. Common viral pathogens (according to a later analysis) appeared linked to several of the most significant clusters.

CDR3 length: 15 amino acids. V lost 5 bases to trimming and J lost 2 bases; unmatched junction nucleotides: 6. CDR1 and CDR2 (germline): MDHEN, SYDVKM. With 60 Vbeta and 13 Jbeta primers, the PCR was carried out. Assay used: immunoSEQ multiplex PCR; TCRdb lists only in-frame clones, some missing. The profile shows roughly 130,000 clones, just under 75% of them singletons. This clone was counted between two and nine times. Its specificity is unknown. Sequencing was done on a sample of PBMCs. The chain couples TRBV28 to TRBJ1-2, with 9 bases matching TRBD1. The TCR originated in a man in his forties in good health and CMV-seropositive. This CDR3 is CASSHRGQGNYGYTF. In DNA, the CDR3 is TGTGCCAGCAGTCATCGGGGACAGGGCAACTATGGCTACACCTTC.